Listed below are T cell receptor beta chains from one sample, sequenced in a study of shared clonotypes between healthy human individuals. Clones were read by immunoSEQ multiplex PCR, and TCRdb kept only the in-frame ones, dropping some. The sample contains a few million clones, more than 90% of which appear only once. Specimen: naive CD4+ T cells sorted from blood. The receptors were sampled from a young man in good health. Both conserved end residues are part of each CDR3. D genes are given only for firm matches. Expanded clones are given a class, and other clones once, few, many or no size at all.

>TRBJ2-7|NA|TRBV30|TRBD2
CAWSPTRLAGHYEQYF
TGTGCCTGGAGTCCAACCCGACTAGCGGGGCACTACGAGCAGTACTTC
>TRBJ1-4|NA|TRBV30|NA
CAWSLDRSTNEKLFF
TGTGCCTGGAGCCTGGACCGGTCAACTAATGAAAAACTGTTTTTT
>TRBJ2-7|NA|TRBV6-4|NA
CASSPAGGSGEQYF
TGTGCCAGCAGCCCCGCCGGAGGCTCCGGGGAGCAGTACTTC
>TRBJ2-3|NA|TRBV7-2|TRBD2
CASSFGGRLAGGPPDTQYF
TGTGCCAGCAGCTTTGGGGGGAGGCTAGCGGGAGGGCCCCCAGATACGCAGTATTTT
>TRBJ1-2|NA|TRBV20-1|NA
CSANSGHGYTF
TGCAGTGCGAACTCAGGGCACGGCTACACCTTC
>TRBJ2-7|once|TRBV7-8|NA
CASSLLDSYSYEQYF
TGTGCCAGCAGCCTATTAGACAGCTACTCCTACGAGCAGTACTTC
>TRBJ1-2|NA|TRBV5-4|NA
CASSSLWGGNYGYTF
TGTGCCAGCAGCTCCCTATGGGGGGGCAACTATGGCTACACCTTC
>TRBJ2-2|once|TRBV19|TRBD2
CASSMAGGNTGELFF
TGTGCCAGTTCGATGGCGGGGGGGAACACCGGGGAGCTGTTTTTT
>TRBJ2-4|NA|TRBV5-8|NA
CASTHGGGGDLAKNIQYF
TGTGCCAGCACCCACGGGGGAGGTGGGGACTTAGCCAAAAACATTCAGTACTTC
>TRBJ1-2|NA|TRBV4-3|TRBD1
CASSQSWDRNYGYAF
TGCGCCAGCAGCCAATCTTGGGACAGGAACTATGGCTACGCCTTC
>TRBJ2-5|NA|TRBV29-1|NA
CSGTLVPETQYF
TGCAGCGGGACACTAGTACCTGAGACCCAGTACTTC
>TRBJ2-6|NA|TRBV6-5|NA
CASSYLGVGANVLTF
TGTGCCAGCAGTTACTTGGGGGTGGGGGCCAACGTCCTGACTTTC
>TRBJ2-1|NA|TRBV19|NA
CASSILTSGLGNEQFF
TGTGCCAGTAGTATATTGACCAGCGGTCTTGGGAATGAGCAGTTCTTC
>TRBJ2-3|NA|TRBV2|NA
CASRPTPTDTQYF
TGTGCCAGCAGGCCAACTCCCACAGATACGCAGTATTTT
>TRBJ2-3|NA|TRBV29-1|TRBD2
CSVDPLAGRGDTQYF
TGCAGCGTTGATCCCCTAGCGGGGAGGGGAGATACGCAGTATTTT
>TRBJ1-2|NA|TRBV6-4|TRBD1
CASSPDRGNYGYTF
TGTGCCAGCAGTCCGGACAGGGGGAACTATGGCTACACCTTC
>TRBJ2-5|NA|TRBV18|NA
CASSPGSETQYF
TGTGCCAGCTCACCAGGGTCAGAGACCCAGTACTTC
>TRBJ2-1|NA|TRBV7-2|TRBD2
CASSLTSGSWNEQFF
TGTGCCAGCAGCTTAACTAGCGGGAGTTGGAATGAGCAGTTCTTC
>TRBJ1-6|NA|TRBV13|NA
CASSLTGNSPLHF
TGTGCCAGCAGCCTCACAGGGAATTCACCCCTCCACTTT
>TRBJ2-5|NA|TRBV5-1|TRBD1
CASRTGGQETQYF
TGCGCCAGCAGAACAGGGGGCCAAGAGACCCAGTACTTC
>TRBJ2-2|NA|TRBV7-8|NA
CAGAGLANTGELFF
TGTGCCGGTGCTGGTCTCGCGAACACCGGGGAGCTGTTTTTT
>TRBJ2-3|NA|TRBV18|TRBD2
CASSPLAGLDTQYF
TGTGCCAGCTCACCGTTAGCGGGGTTGGATACGCAGTATTTT
>TRBJ2-5|NA|TRBV2|NA
CASHRGRQETQYF
TGTGCCAGCCATCGGGGGAGACAAGAGACCCAGTACTTC
>TRBJ2-7|NA|TRBV7-6|NA
CASSQPGGIYEQYF
TGTGCCAGCAGCCAACCGGGCGGGATTTACGAGCAGTACTTC
>TRBJ1-4|NA|TRBV28|NA
CASSRPGEKLFF
TGTGCCAGCAGTCGTCCGGGTGAAAAACTGTTTTTT
>TRBJ2-5|NA|TRBV10-3|TRBD1
CAISESQDRGRGETQYF
TGTGCCATCAGTGAGTCTCAAGACAGGGGGCGCGGGGAGACCCAGTACTTC
>TRBJ2-2|NA|TRBV2|NA
CASSEQGYQNTGELFF
TGTGCCAGCAGTGAACAGGGCTACCAGAACACCGGGGAGCTGTTTTTT
>TRBJ1-1|NA|TRBV28|NA
CASNSGMNTEAFF
TGTGCCAGCAACTCAGGGATGAACACTGAAGCTTTCTTT
>TRBJ1-1|NA|TRBV27|TRBD1
CASSLSAGGAEAFF
TGTGCCAGCAGTTTATCGGCAGGGGGCGCTGAAGCTTTCTTT
>TRBJ1-1|once|TRBV29-1|NA
CSVSVSMNTEAFF
TGCAGCGTTTCGGTGTCTATGAACACTGAAGCTTTCTTT
>TRBJ1-2|NA|TRBV28|TRBD1
CASSRAGGGSYGYTF
TGTGCCAGCAGTCGAGCAGGGGGCGGTAGCTATGGCTACACCTTC
>TRBJ2-3|NA|TRBV19|NA
CASSIGAGKGTDTQYF
TGTGCCAGTAGTATAGGTGCGGGGAAGGGAACAGATACGCAGTATTTT
>TRBJ1-2|NA|TRBV25-1|TRBD1
CASSLPGQAYYGYTF
TGTGCCAGCAGTTTGCCGGGACAGGCTTACTATGGCTACACCTTC
>TRBJ2-7|NA|TRBV5-4|NA
CASSLAKGREQYF
TGTGCCAGCAGCTTGGCCAAAGGGAGGGAGCAGTACTTC
>TRBJ2-5|NA|TRBV7-8|NA
CASSLAPSGAQETQYF
TGTGCCAGCAGCTTAGCGCCCTCAGGGGCTCAAGAGACCCAGTACTTC
>TRBJ2-3|NA|TRBV29-1|NA
CSVEDRRTSTDTQYF
TGCAGCGTTGAAGATCGCCGTACTAGCACAGATACGCAGTATTTT
>TRBJ1-2|NA|TRBV5-1|NA
CASSIDRYSSWNYGYTF
TGCGCCAGCAGCATCGACAGGTACAGCTCGTGGAACTATGGCTACACCTTC
>TRBJ1-5|NA|TRBV30|TRBD1
CAWGLDRASNQPQHF
TGTGCCTGGGGACTCGACAGGGCTAGCAATCAGCCCCAGCATTTT
>TRBJ1-1|NA|TRBV2|NA
CASSPTPGHVNTEAFF
TGTGCCAGCAGTCCGACGCCGGGACATGTGAACACTGAAGCTTTCTTT
>TRBJ1-4|NA|TRBV6-1|NA
CASSDWGSNEKLFF
TGTGCCAGCAGTGATTGGGGGTCTAATGAAAAACTGTTTTTT
>TRBJ1-5|NA|TRBV18|TRBD1
CASSRQGDNQPQHF
TGTGCCAGCTCACGACAGGGGGACAATCAGCCCCAGCATTTT
>TRBJ1-2|once|TRBV6-1|NA
CASSEASGEPYGYTF
TGTGCCAGCAGTGAAGCTTCGGGGGAACCCTATGGCTACACCTTC
>TRBJ2-1|NA|TRBV19|TRBD2
CASSMLTSGSDEQFF
TGTGCCAGTAGTATGTTGACTAGCGGGAGCGATGAGCAGTTCTTC
>TRBJ2-7|NA|TRBV29-1|TRBD2
CSVEPSSGREYEQYF
TGCAGCGTTGAACCGTCTAGCGGGAGAGAATACGAGCAGTACTTC
>TRBJ2-5|NA|TRBV20-1|NA
CSAKIGETQYF
TGCAGTGCTAAGATAGGGGAGACCCAGTACTTC
>TRBJ2-1|NA|TRBV6-1|TRBD1
CASSETGQVYNEQFF
TGTGCCAGCAGTGAAACAGGACAGGTATACAATGAGCAGTTCTTC
>TRBJ2-1|NA|TRBV18|NA
CASSPPPDYPERNEQFF
TGTGCCAGCTCACCACCCCCGGACTACCCCGAGAGGAATGAGCAGTTCTTC